The TCR beta chain under discussion was sequenced for a study of cytomegalovirus exposure and HLA in healthy donors. A multiplex PCR was run with 60 Vbeta primers and 13 Jbeta primers. The protocol was immunoSEQ multiplex PCR, while the TCRdb copy is restricted to in-frame clones and leaves out a portion. The sample holds under 150,000 clones, around 85% seen once. Germline V gives CDR1 MGHRA, CDR2 YSYEKL. With 0 bases removed from V and 3 bases from J, the gap between germline ends came to 9 bases. This CDR3 is built from 15 residues. This clonotype was obtained from a woman aged 30 to 39 in good health and CMV-seropositive. The gene calls are TRBV4-1 and TRBJ2-1, with TRBD1 as a possible D gene (6 bases). The sequenced sample consisted of PBMCs. CDR3 DNA: TGCGCCAGCAGCCAAGAGGGCAGGGGCTACAATGAGCAGTTCTTC. It is translated as CASSQEGRGYNEQFF.